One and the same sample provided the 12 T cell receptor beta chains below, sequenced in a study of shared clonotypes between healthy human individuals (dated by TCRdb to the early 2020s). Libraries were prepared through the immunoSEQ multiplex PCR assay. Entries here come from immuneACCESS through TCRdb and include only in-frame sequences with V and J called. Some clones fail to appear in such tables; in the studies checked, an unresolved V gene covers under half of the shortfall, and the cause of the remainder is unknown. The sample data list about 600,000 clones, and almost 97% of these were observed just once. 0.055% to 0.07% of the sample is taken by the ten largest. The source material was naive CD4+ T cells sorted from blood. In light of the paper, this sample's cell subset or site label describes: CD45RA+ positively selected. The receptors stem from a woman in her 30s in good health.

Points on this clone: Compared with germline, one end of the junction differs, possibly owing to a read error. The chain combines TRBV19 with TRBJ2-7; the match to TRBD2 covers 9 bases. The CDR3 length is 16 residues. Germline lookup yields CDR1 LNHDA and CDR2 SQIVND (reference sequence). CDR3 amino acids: CASSISGGRASHEQYF. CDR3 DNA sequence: TGTGCCAGTAGTATAAGTGGCGGGAGGGCCTCCCACGAGCAGTACTTC.

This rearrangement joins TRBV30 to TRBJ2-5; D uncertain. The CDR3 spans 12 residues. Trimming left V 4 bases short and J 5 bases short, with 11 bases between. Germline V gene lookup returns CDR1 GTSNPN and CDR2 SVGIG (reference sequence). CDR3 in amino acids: CAWTGLAETQYF. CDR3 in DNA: TGTGCCTGGACTGGTTTGGCGGAGACCCAGTACTTC.

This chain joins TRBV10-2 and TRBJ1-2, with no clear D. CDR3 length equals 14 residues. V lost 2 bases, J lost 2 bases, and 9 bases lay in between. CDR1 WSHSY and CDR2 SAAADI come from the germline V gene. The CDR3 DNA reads TGCGCCAGCAGTGAGACAGACCTGAACTATGGCTACACCTTC. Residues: CASSETDLNYGYTF.

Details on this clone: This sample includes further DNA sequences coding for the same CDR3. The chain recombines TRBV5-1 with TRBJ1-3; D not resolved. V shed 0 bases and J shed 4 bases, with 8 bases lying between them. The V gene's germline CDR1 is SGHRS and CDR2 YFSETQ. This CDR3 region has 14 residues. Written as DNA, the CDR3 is TGCGCCAGCAGCTTGGAAGGGTCCGGAAACACCATATATTTT. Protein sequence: CASSLEGSGNTIYF. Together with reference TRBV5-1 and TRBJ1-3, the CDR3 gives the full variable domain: KAGVTQTPRYLIKTRGQQVTLSCSPISGHRSVSWYQQTPGQGLQFLFEYFSETQRNKGNFPGRFSGRQFSNSRSEMNVSTLELGDSALYLCASSLEGSGNTIYFGEGSWLTVV.

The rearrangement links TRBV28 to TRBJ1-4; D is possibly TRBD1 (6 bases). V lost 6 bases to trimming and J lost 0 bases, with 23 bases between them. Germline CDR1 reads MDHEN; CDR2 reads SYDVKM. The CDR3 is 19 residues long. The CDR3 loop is CASSLIVLDRLSTNEKLFF. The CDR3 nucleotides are TGTGCCAGCAGCCTTATTGTTCTGGACAGACTCTCAACTAATGAAAAACTGTTTTTT.

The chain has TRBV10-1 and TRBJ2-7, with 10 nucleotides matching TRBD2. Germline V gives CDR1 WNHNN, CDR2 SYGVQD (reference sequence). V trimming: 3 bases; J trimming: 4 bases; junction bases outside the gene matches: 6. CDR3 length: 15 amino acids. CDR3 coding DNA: TGCGCCAGCAGTGACCGGTCTAGCGGGAGTTACGAGCAGTACTTC. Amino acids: CASSDRSSGSYEQYF.

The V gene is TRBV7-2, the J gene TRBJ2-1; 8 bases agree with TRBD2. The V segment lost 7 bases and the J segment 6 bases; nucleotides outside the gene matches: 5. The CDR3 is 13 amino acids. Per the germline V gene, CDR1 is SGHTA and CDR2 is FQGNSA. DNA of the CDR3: TGTGCCAGCACCAGGACTAGCCCCAATGAGCAGTTCTTC. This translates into CASTRTSPNEQFF.

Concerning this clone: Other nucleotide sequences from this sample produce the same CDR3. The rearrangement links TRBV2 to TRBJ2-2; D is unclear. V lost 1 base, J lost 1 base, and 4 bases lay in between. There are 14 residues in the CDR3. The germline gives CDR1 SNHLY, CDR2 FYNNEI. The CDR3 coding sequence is TGTGCCAGCAGTGAAGGGCGGAACACCGGGGAGCTGTTTTTT. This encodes CASSEGRNTGELFF. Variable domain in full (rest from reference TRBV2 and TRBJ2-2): EPEVTQTPSHQVTQMGQEVILRCVPISNHLYFYWYRQILGQKVEFLVSFYNNEISEKSEIFDDQFSVERPDGSNFTLKIRSTKLEDSAMYFCASSEGRNTGELFFGEGSRLTVL.

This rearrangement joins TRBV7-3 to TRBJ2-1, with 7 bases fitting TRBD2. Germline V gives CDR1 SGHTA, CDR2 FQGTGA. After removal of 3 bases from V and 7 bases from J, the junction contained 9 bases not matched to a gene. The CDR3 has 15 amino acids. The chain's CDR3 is CASSFQPGGGNEQFF. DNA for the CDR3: TGTGCCAGCAGCTTCCAACCGGGAGGAGGGAATGAGCAGTTCTTC.

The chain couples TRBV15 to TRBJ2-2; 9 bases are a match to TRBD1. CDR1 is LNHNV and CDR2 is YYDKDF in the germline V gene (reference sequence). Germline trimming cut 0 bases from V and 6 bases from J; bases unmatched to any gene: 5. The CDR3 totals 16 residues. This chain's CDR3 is CATSRDRTGVPGELFF. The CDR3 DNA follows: TGTGCCACCAGCAGAGATCGGACAGGGGTTCCCGGGGAGCTGTTTTTT.

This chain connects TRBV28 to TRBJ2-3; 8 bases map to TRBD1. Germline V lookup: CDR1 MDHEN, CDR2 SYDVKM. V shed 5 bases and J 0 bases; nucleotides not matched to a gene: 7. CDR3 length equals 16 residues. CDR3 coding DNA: TGTGCCAGCAGTATCAGGGGGCCCTCTAGCACAGATACGCAGTATTTT. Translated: CASSIRGPSSTDTQYF.

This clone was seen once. CDR3 sequence: CASSHGAVVETQYF. The CDR3 DNA is TGTGCCAGCAGCCACGGGGCCGTAGTTGAGACCCAGTACTTC. The chain uses TRBV28 and TRBJ2-5; D is possibly TRBD1 or TRBD2 (5 bases each). This CDR3 spans 14 amino acids. The germline V and J ends were trimmed by 6 bases and 5 bases, with 16 bases remaining between them. Germline assignment: CDR1 MDHEN and CDR2 SYDVKM.